A single sample is the source of the 31 T cell receptor beta chains below, sequenced in a study of shared clonotypes between healthy human individuals. Naive CD8 populations comprised CD45RO-negative cells positively selected for CCR7, excluding terminally differentiated effector memory CD45RA+ cells. Profiled with immunoSEQ multiplex PCR; TCRdb holds only in-frame clones, not every one. The data show hundreds of thousands of clones, about 91% seen once. The sequenced material came from naive CD8+ T cells sorted from blood. The receptor source for this set is a man younger than 45 in good health.

V and J are TRBV11-2 and TRBJ2-2; the D gene is possibly TRBD2 (5 bases). There are 14 residues in the CDR3. Germline V CDR1 and CDR2: SGHAT, FQNNGV. Trimming took off 1 base at V and 4 bases at J, with 7 bases between the two ends. Here the CDR3 DNA reads TGTGCCAGCAGCTTAGGAGGGTCCACCGGGGAGCTGTTTTTT. Its protein product is CASSLGGSTGELFF. The full variable domain, in which reference TRBV11-2 and TRBJ2-2 provide the parts outside the CDR3, is EAGVAQSPRYKIIEKRQSVAFWCNPISGHATLYWYQQILGQGPKLLIQFQNNGVVDDSQLPKDRFSAERLKGVDSTLKIQPAKLEDSAVYLCASSLGGSTGELFFGEGSRLTVL.

This clone appeared once. The chain combines TRBV9 with TRBJ2-1; 7 bases are shared with TRBD2. The germline V gene encodes CDR1 SGDLS and CDR2 YYNGEE. The CDR3 runs 15 residues. Unmatched junction bases numbered 8, after V lost 0 bases and J lost 8 bases. The CDR3 DNA is TGTGCCAGCAGCGTAGACGGGAGGACCGGGGATGAGCAGTTCTTC. Translating gives CASSVDGRTGDEQFF.

The chain employs TRBV6-5 and TRBJ2-7; 7 positions agree with TRBD2. The CDR3 runs 13 residues. With V trimmed by 8 bases and J by 2 bases, 6 bases remained unmatched. Germline V CDR1 and CDR2: MNHEY, SVGAGI. CDR3 sequence (DNA): TGTGCCAGCGGGGCAGGGACTACCTACGAGCAGTACTTC. It codes for CASGAGTTYEQYF.

The chain employs TRBV5-6 and TRBJ2-3; 12 bases are shared with TRBD2. The length of the CDR3 is 16 residues. The germline V gene encodes CDR1 SGHDT and CDR2 YYEEEE. The V segment lost 0 bases and the J segment 6 bases; nucleotides outside the gene matches: 5. In DNA form, the CDR3 reads TGTGCCAGCAGCTTGGCGTTAACTAGCGGGAGGGATACGCAGTATTTT. It specifies CASSLALTSGRDTQYF.

The chain has TRBV5-5 and TRBJ2-3, with D possibly matching TRBD2 (6 bases). The V gene lost 4 bases and the J gene lost 6 bases, with 21 bases spanning the gap. The CDR3 is 16 amino acids. CDR1 and CDR2 from the germline V gene are SGHKS and YYEKEE (reference sequence). DNA for the CDR3: TGTGCCAGCAGCATCCCTGGGCTAGCGCCTACCGATACGCAGTATTTT. It yields the protein CASSIPGLAPTDTQYF.

This chain links TRBV27 with TRBJ2-1, with unresolved D. The CDR3 is made up of 13 amino acids. CDR1 MNHEY and CDR2 SMNVEV come from the germline V gene (reference sequence). Trimming stripped 2 bases from V and 10 bases from J, with 12 bases between. The CDR3 DNA is TGTGCCAGCAGTTTAATGGGTCAGCAGGAGCAGTTCTTC. Translation: CASSLMGQQEQFF.

This chain joins TRBV4-1 and TRBJ1-1; unclear D gene. Trimming removed 0 bases at V and 1 base at J, with 9 bases between. Germline V lookup: CDR1 MGHRA, CDR2 YSYEKL. The CDR3 contains 15 residues. CDR3 coding DNA: TGCGCCAGCAGCCAAGAAAACAGAGCGAACACTGAAGCTTTCTTT. It is translated as CASSQENRANTEAFF.

This clone has a handful of counts. V is TRBV19 and J is TRBJ1-1, with D maybe TRBD1 (5 bases). The germline V gene has CDR1 LNHDA and CDR2 SQIVND (reference sequence). CDR3 length equals 15 residues. V lost 3 bases and J 0 bases, leaving 11 bases between the germline ends. CDR3: CASSIGQGLNTEAFF. For the CDR3, the DNA is TGTGCCAGTAGTATCGGCCAGGGTTTGAACACTGAAGCTTTCTTT.

V and J are TRBV2 and TRBJ2-1; D not resolved. Germline CDR1 is SNHLY and CDR2 is FYNNEI. This CDR3 contains 15 residues. V was clipped by 5 bases and J by 3 bases, with 14 bases between them. CDR3 residues: CASSTPYGNYNEQFF. The CDR3 nucleotides are TGTGCCAGCAGTACCCCCTACGGAAACTACAATGAGCAGTTCTTC.

A note on this clone: Other DNA sequences within the sample encode an identical CDR3. The chain uses TRBV27 and TRBJ1-5; the match to TRBD1 covers 8 bases. V lost 3 bases to trimming and J lost 0 bases; unmatched junction nucleotides: 1. Germline CDR1 and CDR2: MNHEY and SMNVEV (reference sequence). This CDR3 has 15 amino acids. The CDR3 reads CASSFGTGSNQPQHF. CDR3 sequence (DNA): TGTGCCAGCAGTTTTGGGACAGGTAGCAATCAGCCCCAGCATTTT.

This sequence joins TRBV5-4 and TRBJ2-2, with no clear D. Germline lookup yields CDR1 SGHNT and CDR2 YYREEE (reference sequence). The CDR3 is 13 residues long. V lost 3 bases, J lost 5 bases, and 8 bases lay in between. In DNA, the CDR3 is TGTGCCAGCAGCTCGGACGTTACCGGGGAGCTGTTTTTT. Translation: CASSSDVTGELFF. The whole variable domain, remainder taken from reference TRBV5-4 and TRBJ2-2, is ETGVTQSPTHLIKTRGQQVTLRCSSQSGHNTVSWYQQALGQGPQFIFQYYREEENGRGNFPPRFSGLQFPNYSSELNVNALELDDSALYLCASSSDVTGELFFGEGSRLTVL.

The chain is built from TRBV28 and TRBJ1-1; TRBD1 agrees at 7 bases. The CDR3 is 17 amino acids. Germline CDR1 reads MDHEN; CDR2 reads SYDVKM. After removal of 7 bases from V and 1 base from J, the junction contained 15 bases not matched to a gene. In nucleotides, the CDR3 is TGTGCCAGCACCACAGACAGGGTCGCAAGAAAGAACACTGAAGCTTTCTTT. Translation: CASTTDRVARKNTEAFF. The complete variable domain, with remaining parts taken from reference TRBV28 and TRBJ1-1, reads DVKVTQSSRYLVKRTGEKVFLECVQDMDHENMFWYRQDPGLGLRLIYFSYDVKMKEKGDIPEGYSVSREKKERFSLILESASTNQTSMYLCASTTDRVARKNTEAFFGQGTRLTVV.

The gene calls are TRBV6-4 and TRBJ2-7; either TRBD1 or TRBD2 may supply D (7 bases each). With 5 bases removed from V and 2 bases from J, the gap between germline ends came to 28 bases. The CDR3 loop spans 19 amino acids. CDR1 is MRHNA, CDR2 SNTAGT, per germline. The CDR3 region has the DNA TGTGCCAGCAGTTTGACACGGGACAGACGGTGCGGGAGCACCTACGAGCAGTACTTC. Residues: CASSLTRDRRCGSTYEQYF.

The gene calls are TRBV5-1 and TRBJ1-3; D is ambiguous. From germline, CDR1 is SGHRS and CDR2 YFSETQ. The CDR3 runs to 15 residues. The V and J ends lost 4 bases and 4 bases respectively, with 15 bases between them. CDR3 bases: TGCGCCAGCAGCCTGACCTTTTTCCCAGGAAACACCATATATTTT. Translating gives CASSLTFFPGNTIYF.

J is TRBJ2-1 and V is TRBV7-9, with TRBD1 as a possible D gene (5 bases). Between the trimmed V and J ends, which lost 5 bases and 5 bases, there was a span of 10 bases. This CDR3 region has 13 residues. CDR1 and CDR2 (germline): SEHNR, FQNEAQ (reference sequence). CDR3 sequence (DNA): TGTGCCAGCAGCCAGGGCAATGACAATGAGCAGTTCTTC. It translates to CASSQGNDNEQFF.

CDR3 residues: CASSLPGAHADTQYF. The DNA of the CDR3 is TGTGCCAGCAGCTTACCAGGGGCGCATGCAGATACGCAGTATTTT. This chain joins TRBV7-2 and TRBJ2-3, with a tentative D call TRBD1 (6 bases). This CDR3 has 15 residues. Germline CDR1 SGHTA, CDR2 FQGNSA. Trimming left V 2 bases short and J 4 bases short, with 13 bases between.

The CDR3 is CASSSLLLREQYF. CDR3 sequence (DNA): TGTGCCAGCAGCTCACTATTGCTCCGCGAGCAGTACTTC. This rearrangement joins TRBV7-9 to TRBJ2-7, with no clear D. The V end lost 4 bases, the J end lost 6 bases, and 13 bases lay between the germline ends. Germline values: CDR1 SEHNR, CDR2 FQNEAQ (reference sequence). The CDR3 has 13 amino acids.

This clone was seen a handful of times. The chain's CDR3 is CASSTRDRGLTYEQYF. The CDR3 DNA reads as TGTGCCAGTAGTACCCGAGACAGGGGCCTAACCTACGAGCAGTACTTC. The J gene is TRBJ2-7, the V gene TRBV19, with 8 positions matching TRBD1. V trimming: 4 bases; J trimming: 2 bases; junction bases outside the gene matches: 10. The germline CDR1 and CDR2 sequences are LNHDA and SQIVND (reference sequence). There are 16 residues in the CDR3.

Comment on this clone: The sample holds other DNA sequences that translate to the same CDR3. The chain carries TRBV14 and TRBJ2-7; 7 bases match TRBD2. The CDR3 runs to 15 residues. Germline values: CDR1 SGHDN, CDR2 FVKESK. The trim removed 1 base at V and 2 bases at J, leaving 5 bases unmatched. CDR3 in amino acids: CASSQVAGGPYEQYF. DNA for the CDR3: TGTGCCAGCAGCCAAGTAGCGGGTGGCCCCTACGAGCAGTACTTC.

The rearrangement links TRBV10-1 to TRBJ2-2; the D is unclear. This CDR3 comprises 13 residues. Germline CDR1 is WNHNN and CDR2 is SYGVQD (reference sequence). V dropped 6 bases and J dropped 2 bases, with 7 bases sitting between them. In DNA form, the CDR3 reads TGCGCCAGCAGGGACGGAAACACCGGGGAGCTGTTTTTT. Residues: CASRDGNTGELFF.

The rearrangement joins TRBV6-1 to TRBJ2-7; possible D gene TRBD1, 5 bases. This CDR3 has 14 amino acids. From germline, CDR1 is MNHNS and CDR2 SASEGT. V was shortened by 0 bases and J by 4 bases, with 10 bases between the two germline ends. CDR3 sequence reads: CASSEAGLIYEQYF. The CDR3 coding sequence is TGTGCCAGCAGTGAAGCGGGGCTCATATACGAGCAGTACTTC.

V usage is TRBV29-1 and J usage is TRBJ2-2; D uncertain. The CDR3 has 16 amino acids. V dropped 4 bases and J dropped 3 bases, with 18 bases sitting between them. Germline assignment: CDR1 SQVTM and CDR2 ANQGSEA. The CDR3 DNA follows: TGCAGCGTTGTGGGTCCGTGGGCAGGAGACACCGGGGAGCTGTTTTTT. The encoded protein is CSVVGPWAGDTGELFF.

For this clone: This specimen includes other DNA sequences encoding the same CDR3. The J gene is TRBJ2-1, the V gene TRBV27; possible D gene TRBD1, 8 bases. The CDR3 consists of 15 residues. Trimming took off 3 bases at V and 2 bases at J, with 11 bases between the two ends. The germline V gene has CDR1 MNHEY and CDR2 SMNVEV (reference sequence). This chain's CDR3 is CASSFTGGAYNEQFF. CDR3 sequence (DNA): TGTGCCAGCAGTTTTACAGGGGGGGCCTACAATGAGCAGTTCTTC.

The V call is TRBV11-2, the J call TRBJ1-1; D gene uncertain. Trimming cost V 5 bases and J 2 bases, with 12 bases left between them. Looked up from germline, CDR1 is SGHAT and CDR2 is FQNNGV. This CDR3 has 14 residues. CDR3 sequence (DNA): TGTGCCAGCAGCCCCCGGGCCATTAACACTGAAGCTTTCTTT. As protein: CASSPRAINTEAFF.

The chain has TRBV7-9 and TRBJ2-5; maybe TRBD1 (6 bases). Germline assignment: CDR1 SEHNR and CDR2 FQNEAQ (reference sequence). Trimming cost V 4 bases and J 4 bases, with 16 bases left between them. The CDR3 has 15 residues. This CDR3 is CASSSQTGWGETQYF. CDR3 coding DNA: TGTGCCAGCAGCTCCCAGACAGGATGGGGAGAGACCCAGTACTTC. Full variable domain (rest looked up from reference TRBV7-9 and TRBJ2-5): DTGVSQNPRHKITKRGQNVTFRCDPISEHNRLYWYRQTLGQGPEFLTYFQNEAQLEKSRLLSDRFSAERPKGSFSTLEIQRTEQGDSAMYLCASSSQTGWGETQYFGPGTRLLVL.

The chain combines TRBV7-2 with TRBJ1-5; D not resolved. Germline CDR1 is SGHTA and CDR2 is FQGNSA. This CDR3 spans 15 amino acids. Trimming left V 3 bases short and J 1 base short, with 10 bases between. The CDR3 loop reads CASSFWRESNQPQHF. In nucleotides, the CDR3 is TGTGCCAGCAGCTTTTGGAGGGAGAGCAATCAGCCCCAGCATTTT.

The chain uses TRBV2 and TRBJ1-5; D not resolved. Germline lookup yields CDR1 SNHLY and CDR2 FYNNEI. Trimming pared 1 base from V and 2 bases from J, leaving 9 bases between. The CDR3 consists of 15 residues. This CDR3 is CASSEGWVGNQPQHF. The CDR3 DNA sequence: TGTGCCAGCAGTGAAGGCTGGGTAGGCAATCAGCCCCAGCATTTT.

The chain couples TRBV11-3 to TRBJ2-1, with TRBD2 as a possible D gene (6 bases). This CDR3 region has 17 residues. Trimming removed 5 bases from V and 5 bases from J, with 22 bases in between. From germline, CDR1 is SGHNT and CDR2 YENEEA. Here the CDR3 reads CASSHQPGTQPNNEQFF. CDR3 in DNA: TGTGCCAGCAGCCACCAACCCGGGACTCAACCTAACAATGAGCAGTTCTTC.

The rearrangement joins TRBV30 to TRBJ2-7, with D perhaps matching TRBD2 (5 bases). The germline V gene has CDR1 GTSNPN and CDR2 SVGIG (reference sequence). This CDR3 spans 19 amino acids. V was clipped by 0 bases and J by 4 bases, with 28 bases between them. CDR3 in amino acids: CAWSVRILGTGSGVYEQYF. The CDR3 bases are TGTGCCTGGAGTGTACGAATTTTGGGTACTGGGAGTGGAGTTTACGAGCAGTACTTC.

V gene TRBV7-9 combines with J gene TRBJ2-1, with a possible D match to TRBD2 (5 bases). This CDR3 is built from 15 residues. Trimming stripped 5 bases from V and 6 bases from J, with 17 bases between. Germline V gene sequence: CDR1 SEHNR, CDR2 FQNEAQ (reference sequence). CDR3 residues: CASSLQADLFNEQFF. The CDR3 DNA reads TGTGCCAGCAGCCTCCAAGCGGACCTCTTCAATGAGCAGTTCTTC.

The chain is built from TRBV7-9 and TRBJ1-2; D is uncertain. Trimming shortened V by 6 bases and J by 2 bases, and 16 bases separated the two germline ends. This CDR3 spans 15 amino acids. The V gene's germline CDR1 is SEHNR and CDR2 FQNEAQ (reference sequence). The CDR3 DNA is TGTGCCAGCAGTTCGAATACTAACCCCAACTATGGCTACACCTTC. Protein product: CASSSNTNPNYGYTF.